One sample yielded the 25 T cell receptor beta chains listed below, sequenced in a study of blood T cells in healthy people across ages. For the second PCR, which ran for about 7 to 11 cycles, a sample-barcoded 5' primer and a J-beta primer mix were used. TCRdb passed the 5' RACE reads through MiXCR, listing each CDR3 protein once. This sample yields hundreds of thousands of distinct CDR3 sequences, of which 44% are seen a single time; under 20% belongs to the top ten. Material: blood. The receptor set was obtained from a man between 60 and 75 years old in good health.

The chain joins TRBV16 to TRBJ1-2, with D possibly being TRBD1 (6 bases). This CDR3 is 13 amino acids long. Trimming cost V 3 bases and J 5 bases, with 10 bases left between them. Germline V lookup: CDR1 KGHSY, CDR2 FQNENV. The CDR3 sequence: CASSHGQLYGYTF. The CDR3 nucleotides read TGTGCCAGCAGCCATGGACAGCTATATGGCTACACCTTC.

The rearrangement links TRBV6-1 to TRBJ1-6; D gene ambiguous. Germline lookup yields CDR1 MNHNS and CDR2 SASEGT. V shed 1 base and J shed 7 bases, with 11 bases lying between them. The CDR3 covers 15 residues. CDR3 nucleotides: TGTGCCAGCAGTGAAGTCGGGAAATGGAATTCACCCCTCCACTTT. Amino acids: CASSEVGKWNSPLHF.

The rearrangement uses TRBV4-1 and TRBJ2-1; no definite D call. The CDR3 consists of 13 residues. Deletions cut 0 bases from V and 12 bases from J, with 12 bases between. In germline, CDR1 is MGHRA, CDR2 YSYEKL. The CDR3 DNA reads as TGCGCCAGCAGCCAAGATCAACCTACGCGGCAGTTCTTC. This encodes CASSQDQPTRQFF.

In this sample, this clonotype turned up a few times. V usage is TRBV3-1 and J usage is TRBJ2-5; D may be TRBD1 (6 bases). Looked up from germline, CDR1 is LGHDT and CDR2 is YNNKEL (reference sequence). V was trimmed by 6 bases and J by 4 bases, leaving 12 bases between them. This CDR3 is built from 13 residues. The CDR3 spells CASSPGGPETQYF. DNA of the CDR3: TGTGCCAGCAGTCCTGGGGGCCCAGAGACCCAGTACTTC.

V gene TRBV14 combines with J gene TRBJ1-4; 7 bases line up with TRBD1. From germline, CDR1 is SGHDN and CDR2 FVKESK. V lost 1 base, J lost 7 bases, and 6 bases stayed unmatched. This CDR3 has 15 residues. The DNA of the CDR3 is TGTGCCAGCAGCCAAGGAACAGGGGTTCGTGAAAAACTGTTTTTT. Translating gives CASSQGTGVREKLFF.

The chain employs TRBV29-1 and TRBJ2-3, with TRBD2 matching over 7 bases. CDR3 length equals 17 residues. Looked up from germline, CDR1 is SQVTM and CDR2 is ANQGSEA. J lost 0 bases, V lost 7 bases, and 16 bases had no gene match. Here the CDR3 reads CSATGRLGRGSTDTQYF. The CDR3 DNA is TGCAGCGCCACCGGCAGGTTGGGGAGGGGTAGCACAGATACGCAGTATTTT.

The rearrangement joins TRBV14 to TRBJ1-6; tentative D call: TRBD1 (5 bases). V gave up 0 bases and J gave up 7 bases, with 16 bases separating them. The CDR3 runs 17 residues. Germline V gene data show CDR1 as SGHDN and CDR2 as FVKESK. CDR3 DNA: TGTGCCAGCAGCCAAGATCGGGGACGGGCCTGGAATTCACCCCTCCACTTT. It is translated as CASSQDRGRAWNSPLHF.

The chain carries TRBV6-5 and TRBJ2-1; TRBD2 might be the D (6 bases). Germline loops: CDR1 MNHEY, CDR2 SVGAGI. V lost 2 bases to trimming and J lost 2 bases, with 7 bases between them. This CDR3 spans 14 amino acids. CDR3 amino acids: CASSYAGPYNEQFF. The CDR3 region has the DNA TGTGCCAGCAGTTACGCGGGACCCTACAATGAGCAGTTCTTC.

The table lists this clonotype with a few counts. The genes are TRBV4-1 and TRBJ2-5; 8 bases match TRBD2. Unmatched junction bases numbered 15, after V lost 4 bases and J lost 2 bases. The CDR3 length is 18 residues. Germline loops: CDR1 MGHRA, CDR2 YSYEKL. The CDR3 region is CASSRTGFGGGPQETQYF. The CDR3 DNA follows: TGCGCCAGCAGCCGAACAGGGTTCGGGGGGGGCCCTCAAGAGACCCAGTACTTC.

The chain joins TRBV5-5 to TRBJ1-6, with D possibly matching TRBD1 (5 bases). Trimming left V 9 bases short and J 7 bases short, with 11 bases between. The CDR3 covers 12 residues. Germline V gene data show CDR1 as SGHKS and CDR2 as YYEKEE (reference sequence). The CDR3 region has the DNA TGTGCCACCGGTTGGGGGAATTCACCCCTCCACTTT. Translating it yields CATGWGNSPLHF.

This chain links TRBV6-2 or TRBV6-3 with TRBJ2-7; 7 nucleotides align to TRBD1. J lost 1 base, V lost 7 bases, and 16 bases had no gene match. Germline V lookup: CDR1 MNHEY, CDR2 SVGEGT. The CDR3 extends over 17 amino acids. The CDR3 loop is CASIYRVGGHRSYEQYF. CDR3 sequence (DNA): TGTGCCAGCATCTACCGCGTAGGGGGCCACCGTTCCTACGAGCAGTACTTC.

The chain couples TRBV7-2 to TRBJ1-1; 12 nucleotides line up with TRBD1. The CDR3 extends over 17 amino acids. The V and J ends lost 5 bases and 3 bases, in that order; junction bases with no gene match: 10. The germline CDR1 and CDR2 sequences are SGHTA and FQGNSA. The CDR3 region has the DNA TGTGCCAGCAGCAAAGCTGGGACAGGGGGCTCGGACACTGAAGCTTTCTTT. This codes for CASSKAGTGGSDTEAFF.

This chain uses TRBV4-1 with TRBJ2-2, with unresolved D. The V gene lost 0 bases and the J gene lost 6 bases, with 11 bases spanning the gap. The CDR3 loop spans 15 amino acids. Per the germline V gene, CDR1 is MGHRA and CDR2 is YSYEKL. The CDR3 DNA reads TGCGCCAGCAGCCAAGAACAGCTCGGGCCCGGGGAGCTGTTTTTT. Protein product: CASSQEQLGPGELFF.

The CDR3 is CASSYWGSYEQYF. In DNA form, the CDR3 reads TGTGCCAGCAGTTACTGGGGTTCCTACGAGCAGTACTTC. The chain is built from TRBV6-5 and TRBJ2-7; unclear D gene. Germline CDR1 reads MNHEY; CDR2 reads SVGAGI. CDR3 size: 13 residues. Trimming removed 1 base at V and 1 base at J, with 5 bases between.

There are a few counts of this clonotype. The DNA of the CDR3 is TGCGCCAGCAGCCTCGGGACAGGGTTCTATGGCTACACCTTC. Its protein product is CASSLGTGFYGYTF. The chain couples TRBV4-1 to TRBJ1-2, with 9 nucleotides matching TRBD1. Germline loops: CDR1 MGHRA, CDR2 YSYEKL. After removal of 4 bases from V and 4 bases from J, the junction contained 4 bases not matched to a gene. The CDR3 length is 14 residues.

The gene calls are TRBV4-3 and TRBJ1-3, with a weak D call TRBD1 (6 bases). Trimming took 0 bases from V and 4 from J, leaving 10 bases between them. Germline CDR1 reads LGHNA; CDR2 reads YSLEER. CDR3 length equals 15 residues. The CDR3 sequence: CASSQEQGWGNTIYF. In nucleotides, the CDR3 is TGCGCCAGCAGCCAAGAACAGGGTTGGGGAAACACCATATATTTT.

Written as DNA, the CDR3 is TGCAGTGCTAGAGATAGGGTCGTCCCCGCCGGGGAGCTGTTTTTT. Protein product: CSARDRVVPAGELFF. The chain has TRBV20-1 and TRBJ2-2; D unclear. This CDR3 region has 15 residues. Germline CDR1 and CDR2: DFQATT and SNEGSKA (reference sequence). The V end lost 0 bases, the J end lost 6 bases, and 14 bases lay between the germline ends.

V gene TRBV5-1 combines with J gene TRBJ2-1; D not certain. The CDR3 consists of 13 residues. From germline, CDR1 is SGHRS and CDR2 YFSETQ. V lost 4 bases and J lost 9, with 14 bases in between. The CDR3 region has the DNA TGCGCCAGCAGCGTATTACCAGAGGCTGAGCAGTTCTTC. Translating gives CASSVLPEAEQFF. Full variable domain (remainder filled in from reference TRBV5-1 and TRBJ2-1): KAGVTQTPRYLIKTRGQQVTLSCSPISGHRSVSWYQQTPGQGLQFLFEYFSETQRNKGNFPGRFSGRQFSNSRSEMNVSTLELGDSALYLCASSVLPEAEQFFGPGTRLTVL.

The chain links TRBV6-5 to TRBJ1-2; 8 positions match TRBD1. Trimming took 5 bases from V and 7 from J; bases not matched to a gene: 9. The germline V gene encodes CDR1 MNHEY and CDR2 SVGAGI. This CDR3 is built from 14 residues. The DNA for the CDR3 is TGTGCCAGCAGTGTACAGGGGGGAGCTACTGGCTACACCTTC. It codes for CASSVQGGATGYTF.

The chain joins TRBV11-2 to TRBJ1-2; D may be TRBD1 (5 bases). Germline assignment: CDR1 SGHAT and CDR2 FQNNGV. Trimming took 3 bases from V and 8 from J, leaving 10 bases between them. The CDR3 has 12 amino acids. CDR3 protein: CASSFGTGGYTF. In DNA, the CDR3 is TGTGCCAGCAGCTTCGGGACCGGGGGCTACACCTTC.

V gene TRBV20-1 combines with J gene TRBJ2-7, with a possible D match to TRBD2 (6 bases). The CDR3 totals 14 residues. Germline V lookup: CDR1 DFQATT, CDR2 SNEGSKA (reference sequence). Trimming took 0 bases from V and 1 from J, leaving 10 bases between them. The CDR3 DNA is TGCAGTGCTAGAGATGCTGGGGGGTCCTACGAGCAGTACTTC. Protein: CSARDAGGSYEQYF.

The chain links TRBV20-1 to TRBJ2-5; 8 bases are shared with TRBD1. V trimming: 6 bases; J trimming: 1 base; junction bases outside the gene matches: 4. This CDR3 contains 13 residues. Germline-derived CDR1 and CDR2 are DFQATT and SNEGSKA (reference sequence). The CDR3 sequence: CSALGQGQETQYF. CDR3 nucleotide sequence: TGCAGTGCCCTCGGACAGGGCCAAGAGACCCAGTACTTC.

V gene TRBV28 combines with J gene TRBJ2-3; possibly TRBD1 or TRBD2 for D (6 bases each). Per germline, CDR1 MDHEN and CDR2 SYDVKM. The CDR3 extends over 13 amino acids. Deletions cut 7 bases from V and 6 bases from J, with 14 bases between. CDR3 residues: CASTVRGRDTQYF. CDR3 in DNA: TGTGCCAGCACCGTCCGGGGGCGGGATACGCAGTATTTT. Full variable domain (rest looked up from reference TRBV28 and TRBJ2-3): DVKVTQSSRYLVKRTGEKVFLECVQDMDHENMFWYRQDPGLGLRLIYFSYDVKMKEKGDIPEGYSVSREKKERFSLILESASTNQTSMYLCASTVRGRDTQYFGPGTRLTVL.

CDR3 sequence reads: CASSLVQGTDTQYF. The DNA for the CDR3 is TGCGCCAGCAGCTTGGTGCAGGGAACAGATACGCAGTATTTT. The gene calls are TRBV5-1 and TRBJ2-3; TRBD1 might be the D (5 bases). The germline CDR1 and CDR2 sequences are SGHRS and YFSETQ. V lost 0 bases to trimming and J lost 3 bases, with 8 bases between them. The CDR3 runs to 14 residues.

This clonotype showed up many times. The rearrangement joins TRBV7-2 to TRBJ2-3, with no clear D. V was pared by 5 bases and J by 0 bases, with 3 bases between. CDR1 SGHTA and CDR2 FQGNSA come from the germline V gene. CDR3 length: 12 amino acids. CDR3 in amino acids: CASSLSTDTQYF. CDR3 bases: TGTGCCAGCAGCCTGAGCACAGATACGCAGTATTTT.